This T cell receptor beta chain was found in a study of OX40 agonist ivuxolimab in advanced cancers. On the study more broadly: Across the patients, intravenous ivuxolimab was delivered every 2 weeks at 0.01 to 10 mg/kg.

CDR1 and CDR2 from the germline V gene are LNHNV and YYDKDF (reference sequence). The V and J ends lost 3 bases and 5 bases respectively, with 16 bases between them. This CDR3 comprises 15 residues. The table came from immunoSEQ multiplex PCR; TCRdb's copy has only in-frame clones and leaves some out. The profile shows approximately 60,000 clones, approximately 90% of them singletons. The sample was CD4+ or CD8+ T cells sorted from blood, taken in a trial of the OX40 agonist ivuxolimab. This rearrangement joins TRBV15 to TRBJ1-1, with a tentative D call TRBD1 (5 bases). This receptor was obtained from an adult with an advanced solid tumor such as melanoma, head and neck, liver or kidney cancer. For the CDR3, the DNA is TGTGCCACCAGCAGCCTCGGGGCTCGGGGGACTGAAGCTTTCTTT. It is translated as CATSSLGARGTEAFF.